This entry concerns a single T cell receptor (beta chain). Antigen unknown. The data derive from a study of OX40 agonist ivuxolimab in advanced cancers. The wider study: Dose-escalation patients' cancers were hepatocellular carcinoma, melanoma, renal cell or head and neck cancer. Three individuals attained partial responses, comprising one hepatocellular carcinoma case and two cutaneous melanoma cases.

TCRdb keeps only in-frame clones here, not all; method: immunoSEQ multiplex PCR. The sample carries around 98,000 clones, approximately 90% recorded once. This CDR3 contains 15 residues. Per germline, CDR1 SGHRS and CDR2 YFSETQ. Trimming took 6 bases from V and 2 from J; bases not matched to a gene: 9. Study results and limitations: Antigen targets of the expanded peripheral T cells went undetermined. Among the least clonally expanded were partial responders at 0.1-3.0 mg/kg.

This TCR was sampled from an adult with an advanced solid tumor such as melanoma, head and neck, liver or kidney cancer. The material was CD4+ or CD8+ T cells sorted from blood, obtained in a trial of the OX40 agonist ivuxolimab. This sequence joins TRBV5-1 and TRBJ2-5, with TRBD1 matching over 8 bases. Here the CDR3 reads CASTPGRGQQETQYF. CDR3 DNA: TGCGCCAGCACCCCAGGCAGGGGGCAGCAAGAGACCCAGTACTTC.